Shown below are 15 T cell receptor beta chains from a single sample sequenced in a study of T cell changes during pregnancy in multiple sclerosis. Profiled with immunoSEQ multiplex PCR; TCRdb holds only in-frame clones, not every one. The profile shows about 75,000 clones, around 92% of them singletons. This specimen was peripheral blood, taken in the first trimester of pregnancy. The receptors were gathered from a female donor in good health, enrolled as a control in a pregnancy study.

This clone was observed a handful of times. The chain employs TRBV5-4 and TRBJ2-2, with TRBD1 as a possible D gene (6 bases). Germline loops: CDR1 SGHNT, CDR2 YYREEE (reference sequence). The CDR3 covers 15 residues. Trimming took off 2 bases at V and 4 bases at J, with 12 bases between the two ends. Written as DNA, the CDR3 is TGTGCCAGCAGCTTACGGACAGCTACCACCGGGGAGCTGTTTTTT. It is translated as CASSLRTATTGELFF.

This rearrangement joins TRBV27 to TRBJ1-2, with 7 bases lining up with TRBD1. The germline CDR1 and CDR2 sequences are MNHEY and SMNVEV (reference sequence). Unmatched junction bases numbered 10, after V lost 4 bases and J lost 8 bases. The CDR3 consists of 14 residues. The CDR3 DNA sequence: TGTGCCAGCAGTTCTACAACAGGGGCAAGGGGCTACACCTTC. It codes for CASSSTTGARGYTF.

The chain has TRBV2 and TRBJ2-7; 8 bases line up with TRBD1. The CDR3 spans 11 residues. The germline CDR1 and CDR2 sequences are SNHLY and FYNNEI. This CDR3 is CADRDNDEQYF. CDR3 DNA sequence: TGTGCGGACAGGGATAACGACGAGCAGTACTTC.

The V call is TRBV6-1, the J call TRBJ1-2; 8 bases are shared with TRBD1. The V gene end was trimmed by 6 bases and the J gene end by 3 bases; junction bases not matched to a gene: 6. The CDR3 covers 14 residues. Germline loops: CDR1 MNHNS, CDR2 SASEGT. CDR3 sequence reads: CASREDRVYYGYTF. CDR3 coding DNA: TGTGCCAGCAGGGAGGACAGGGTCTACTATGGCTACACCTTC.

This clone was seen a single time. The V and J genes are TRBV2 and TRBJ1-1; D gene uncertain. Germline V gives CDR1 SNHLY, CDR2 FYNNEI. V dropped 6 bases and J dropped 2 bases, with 19 bases sitting between them. There are 16 residues in the CDR3. CDR3: CASSLDLRGRNTEAFF. CDR3 nucleotides: TGTGCCAGCAGCCTGGACCTCCGAGGGCGCAACACTGAAGCTTTCTTT.

This chain joins TRBV5-5 and TRBJ1-4; 9 nucleotides align to TRBD1. J gave up 8 bases and V 4 bases, and 9 bases lay outside the gene matches. CDR1 and CDR2 from the germline V gene are SGHKS and YYEKEE (reference sequence). This CDR3 comprises 15 residues. CDR3 protein: CASSLQGQGGEKLFF. The CDR3 nucleotides are TGTGCCAGCAGCCTCCAGGGACAGGGAGGGGAAAAACTGTTTTTT.

The gene calls are TRBV7-2 and TRBJ1-5; D gene ambiguous. The CDR3 is 16 amino acids. Germline V gene sequence: CDR1 SGHTA, CDR2 FQGNSA. Trimming removed 2 bases from V and 4 bases from J, with 15 bases in between. Here the CDR3 reads CASSLLRTAGNQPQHF. The CDR3 nucleotides read TGTGCCAGCAGCTTATTACGGACTGCCGGTAATCAGCCCCAGCATTTT.

The CDR3 nucleotides are TGTGCCAGCAGCCGCCCGGTGGTAGCGGGGGACCAAGAGACCCAGTACTTC. It codes for CASSRPVVAGDQETQYF. The chain uses TRBV11-2 and TRBJ2-5; 9 bases map to TRBD2. The CDR3 runs 17 residues. The germline CDR1 and CDR2 sequences are SGHAT and FQNNGV. J was trimmed by 0 bases and V by 5 bases; bases with no gene match: 10.

The count of this clone is one. The V and J genes are TRBV28 and TRBJ1-1; the D gene is possibly TRBD1 (6 bases). Trimming removed 6 bases from V and 1 base from J, with 18 bases in between. Per the germline V gene, CDR1 is MDHEN and CDR2 is SYDVKM. CDR3 length equals 16 residues. This CDR3 reads CASRLGGVTGNTEAFF. The CDR3 nucleotides read TGTGCCAGCAGACTCGGGGGGGTGACAGGGAACACTGAAGCTTTCTTT.

The CDR3 DNA sequence: TGTGCCAGCAGTTACTCGTCGAGGGTAGGGTATGGCTACACCTTC. This encodes CASSYSSRVGYGYTF. This chain joins TRBV6-5 and TRBJ1-2; D gene unclear. V was cut by 0 bases and J by 5 bases, with 13 bases left in between. Germline V lookup: CDR1 MNHEY, CDR2 SVGAGI. This CDR3 contains 15 residues.

The rearrangement joins TRBV11-2 to TRBJ1-4; possible D gene TRBD1, 6 bases. Germline CDR1 reads SGHAT; CDR2 reads FQNNGV. CDR3 length equals 15 residues. The V end was cut by 3 bases, the J end by 8 bases, with 16 bases between. The CDR3 coding sequence is TGTGCCAGCAGCTTGCGCCAGGGGCAAAACGAAAAACTGTTTTTT. Protein product: CASSLRQGQNEKLFF.

CDR3 sequence (DNA): TGCGCCAGCAGCTTTGCGGACTCCTACAATGAGCAGTTCTTC. Its protein product is CASSFADSYNEQFF. This sequence joins TRBV5-1 and TRBJ2-1; D remains ambiguous. The CDR3 covers 14 residues. Between the trimmed V and J ends, which lost 2 bases and 0 bases, there was a span of 6 bases. In germline, CDR1 is SGHRS, CDR2 YFSETQ.

The V call is TRBV19, the J call TRBJ1-4, with D possibly matching TRBD1 (5 bases). V was cut by 3 bases and J by 7 bases, with 12 bases left in between. Per germline, CDR1 LNHDA and CDR2 SQIVND (reference sequence). The CDR3 totals 14 residues. The CDR3 nucleotides are TGTGCCAGTAGTATCCGGCAGGGTCGTGAAAAACTGTTTTTT. This translates into CASSIRQGREKLFF.

This rearrangement joins TRBV28 to TRBJ2-7; maybe TRBD2 (6 bases). Trimming left V 6 bases short and J 7 bases short, with 19 bases between. From germline, CDR1 is MDHEN and CDR2 SYDVKM. The CDR3 runs 14 residues. The CDR3 loop is CASSRRLDVREQYF. CDR3 DNA sequence: TGTGCCAGCAGCCGAAGACTAGATGTGAGAGAGCAGTACTTC.

V gene TRBV2 combines with J gene TRBJ2-1, with D unclear. The germline CDR1 and CDR2 sequences are SNHLY and FYNNEI. V was trimmed by 7 bases and J by 6 bases, leaving 19 bases between them. This CDR3 region has 15 residues. CDR3 bases: TGTGCCAGCACCGACCGGGTTTCGGAACGCAATGAGCAGTTCTTC. It translates to CASTDRVSERNEQFF. Looking up the rest from reference TRBV2 and TRBJ2-1 gives the full variable domain: EPEVTQTPSHQVTQMGQEVILRCVPISNHLYFYWYRQILGQKVEFLVSFYNNEISEKSEIFDDQFSVERPDGSNFTLKIRSTKLEDSAMYFCASTDRVSERNEQFFGPGTRLTVL.